The clone carrying this TCR beta chain has a handful of counts. This CDR3 spans 13 amino acids. V lost 4 bases and J lost 6, with 13 bases in between. Germline CDR1 SGHTA, CDR2 FQGNSA. This entry comes from a study of T cells after yellow fever vaccination. Template switching with 5'RACE generated the TCR cDNA and added a universal primer site and UMIs. In TCRdb, the 5' RACE reads were re-called with MiXCR into one record per CDR3 protein. The sample includes about 630,000 distinct CDR3 sequences, around 12% of them seen just once. This receptor was identified in a man aged 25 to 40 who received the YFV17D yellow fever vaccine. The specimen was PBMCs, collected on the day of the yellow fever booster vaccination. This chain uses TRBV7-2 with TRBJ2-7, with D possibly TRBD2 on 6 matching bases. The CDR3 loop reads CASSSNQGGEQYF. In nucleotides, the CDR3 is TGTGCCAGCAGCTCAAACCAGGGAGGCGAGCAGTACTTC.